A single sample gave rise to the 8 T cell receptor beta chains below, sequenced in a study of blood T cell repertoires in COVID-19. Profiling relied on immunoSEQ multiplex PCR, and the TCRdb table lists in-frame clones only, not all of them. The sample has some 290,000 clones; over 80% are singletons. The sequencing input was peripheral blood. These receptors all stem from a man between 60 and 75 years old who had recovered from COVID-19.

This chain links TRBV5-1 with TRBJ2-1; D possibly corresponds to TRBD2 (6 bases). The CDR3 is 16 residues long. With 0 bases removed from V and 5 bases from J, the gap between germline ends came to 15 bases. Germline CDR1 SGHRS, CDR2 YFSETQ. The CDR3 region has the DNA TGCGCCAGCAGCTTGGCGGGGGTGGAAAGGGACAATGAGCAGTTCTTC. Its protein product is CASSLAGVERDNEQFF. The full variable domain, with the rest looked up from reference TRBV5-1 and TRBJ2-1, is KAGVTQTPRYLIKTRGQQVTLSCSPISGHRSVSWYQQTPGQGLQFLFEYFSETQRNKGNFPGRFSGRQFSNSRSEMNVSTLELGDSALYLCASSLAGVERDNEQFFGPGTRLTVL.

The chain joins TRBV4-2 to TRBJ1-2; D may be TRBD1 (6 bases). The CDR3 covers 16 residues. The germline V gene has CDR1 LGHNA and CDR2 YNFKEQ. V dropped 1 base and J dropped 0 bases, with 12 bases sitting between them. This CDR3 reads CASSQGLDSSNYGYTF. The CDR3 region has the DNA TGTGCCAGCAGCCAAGGGCTGGACAGTTCTAACTATGGCTACACCTTC.

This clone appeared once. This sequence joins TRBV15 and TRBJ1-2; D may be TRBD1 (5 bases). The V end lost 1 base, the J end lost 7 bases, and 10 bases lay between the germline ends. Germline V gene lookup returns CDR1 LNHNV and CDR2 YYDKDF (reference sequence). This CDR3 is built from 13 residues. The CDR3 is CATSRVGGSGYTF. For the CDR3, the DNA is TGTGCCACCAGCAGAGTCGGGGGAAGTGGCTACACCTTC.

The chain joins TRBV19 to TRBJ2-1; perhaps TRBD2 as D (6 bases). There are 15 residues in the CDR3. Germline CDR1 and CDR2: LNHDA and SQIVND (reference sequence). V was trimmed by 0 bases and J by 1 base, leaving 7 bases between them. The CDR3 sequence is CASSIDAGSYNEQFF. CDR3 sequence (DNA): TGTGCCAGTAGTATAGACGCGGGATCCTACAATGAGCAGTTCTTC. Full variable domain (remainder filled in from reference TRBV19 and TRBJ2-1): DGGITQSPKYLFRKEGQNVTLSCEQNLNHDAMYWYRQDPGQGLRLIYYSQIVNDFQKGDIAEGYSVSREKKESFPLTVTSAQKNPTAFYLCASSIDAGSYNEQFFGPGTRLTVL.

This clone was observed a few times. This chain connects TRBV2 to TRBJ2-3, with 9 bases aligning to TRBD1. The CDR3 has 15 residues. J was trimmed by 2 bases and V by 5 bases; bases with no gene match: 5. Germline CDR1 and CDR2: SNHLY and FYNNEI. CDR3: CASSWDRVNTDTQYF. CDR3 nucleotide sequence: TGTGCCAGCAGTTGGGACAGGGTAAACACAGATACGCAGTATTTT. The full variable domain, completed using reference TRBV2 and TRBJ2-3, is EPEVTQTPSHQVTQMGQEVILRCVPISNHLYFYWYRQILGQKVEFLVSFYNNEISEKSEIFDDQFSVERPDGSNFTLKIRSTKLEDSAMYFCASSWDRVNTDTQYFGPGTRLTVL.

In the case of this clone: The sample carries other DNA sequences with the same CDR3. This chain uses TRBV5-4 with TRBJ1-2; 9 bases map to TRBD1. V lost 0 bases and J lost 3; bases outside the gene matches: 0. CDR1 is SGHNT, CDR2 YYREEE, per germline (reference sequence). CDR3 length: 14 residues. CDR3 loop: CASSLGDRDYGYTF. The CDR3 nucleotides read TGTGCCAGCAGCTTGGGGGACAGGGACTATGGCTACACCTTC.

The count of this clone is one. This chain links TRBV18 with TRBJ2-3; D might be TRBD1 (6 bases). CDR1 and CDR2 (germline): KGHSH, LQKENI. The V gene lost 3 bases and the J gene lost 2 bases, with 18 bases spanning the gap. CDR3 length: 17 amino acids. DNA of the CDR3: TGTGCCAGCTCACCTGACCTTAGGACAGTAAACACAGATACGCAGTATTTT. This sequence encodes CASSPDLRTVNTDTQYF.

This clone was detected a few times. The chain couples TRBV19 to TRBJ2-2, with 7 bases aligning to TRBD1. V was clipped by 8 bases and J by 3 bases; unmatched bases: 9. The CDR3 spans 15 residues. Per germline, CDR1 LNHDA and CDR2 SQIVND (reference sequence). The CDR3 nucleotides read TGTGCCAGTCACTCGGGACAGCTTTACACCGGGGAGCTGTTTTTT. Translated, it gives CASHSGQLYTGELFF.